The 15 T cell receptor beta chains reported below all come from one sample, sequenced in a study of blood T cell repertoires in COVID-19. Profiling relied on immunoSEQ multiplex PCR, and the TCRdb table lists in-frame clones only, not all of them. The repertoire holds 65,000 to 75,000 clones, with about 91% as singletons. The sample consisted of peripheral blood. The source is a human donor with active COVID-19. The donor label of this sample is uncertain.

Only one count was recorded for this clone. The chain is built from TRBV5-1 and TRBJ2-5, with D perhaps TRBD1 (6 bases). CDR3 length equals 15 residues. V was cut by 4 bases and J by 1 base, with 14 bases left in between. Germline loops: CDR1 SGHRS, CDR2 YFSETQ. The CDR3 DNA follows: TGCGCCAGCAGCCCCTCAGGGGCCCCCCAAGAGACCCAGTACTTC. It is translated as CASSPSGAPQETQYF.

This chain joins TRBV10-2 and TRBJ1-2, with 8 bases lining up with TRBD1. The ends lost 5 bases at V and 7 bases at J; junction bases unmatched: 12. The V gene's germline CDR1 is WSHSY and CDR2 SAAADI. This CDR3 contains 15 residues. The DNA of the CDR3 is TGCGCCAGCAGTTCATGGGGGGGACAGGACTCTGGCTACACCTTC. It specifies CASSSWGGQDSGYTF.

The chain is built from TRBV6-5 and TRBJ1-6; a weak D match, TRBD1 (5 bases). The CDR3 length is 14 residues. Germline values: CDR1 MNHEY, CDR2 SVGAGI. With 0 bases removed from V and 9 bases from J, the gap between germline ends came to 9 bases. CDR3 coding DNA: TGTGCCAGCAGTTACTCCCAGGGAGGTTCACCCCTCCACTTT. It yields the protein CASSYSQGGSPLHF.

The V and J genes are TRBV3-1 (or the pseudogene TRBV3-2) and TRBJ2-4, with D uncertain. Germline V gene lookup returns CDR1 LGHDT and CDR2 YNNKEL (reference sequence). CDR3 length: 13 amino acids. The V end lost 8 bases, the J end lost 5 bases, and 13 bases lay between the germline ends. CDR3 in amino acids: CASSPRPENIQYF. CDR3 DNA sequence: TGTGCCAGCTCACCCCGCCCAGAAAACATTCAGTACTTC.

The gene calls are TRBV11-2 and TRBJ2-7; the match to TRBD1 covers 9 bases. CDR1 is SGHAT and CDR2 is FQNNGV in the germline V gene. J gave up 5 bases and V 5 bases, and 4 bases lay outside the gene matches. This CDR3 region has 13 residues. The DNA for the CDR3 is TGTGCCAGCAGCGCAGGGACAGGGAACGAGCAGTACTTC. Translated: CASSAGTGNEQYF.

The genes are TRBV5-5 and TRBJ1-2; 7 nucleotides agree with TRBD1. Trimming at V came to 4 bases and at J to 0 bases, leaving 3 bases not matched to a gene. The CDR3 runs 14 residues. CDR1 and CDR2 (germline): SGHKS, YYEKEE (reference sequence). The DNA for the CDR3 is TGTGCCAGCAGCCCCGGGACAGCTAACTATGGCTACACCTTC. It specifies CASSPGTANYGYTF.

The genes are TRBV28 and TRBJ2-2; 8 bases align to TRBD1. The CDR3 runs 16 residues. The V and J ends lost 5 bases and 7 bases, in that order; junction bases with no gene match: 12. CDR1 and CDR2 (germline): MDHEN, SYDVKM. The CDR3 loop reads CASSPSPGQGHGELFF. Here the CDR3 DNA reads TGTGCCAGCAGTCCCTCCCCAGGACAGGGTCACGGGGAGCTGTTTTTT.

The gene calls are TRBV2 and TRBJ1-5; 8 positions match TRBD1. CDR3 length: 13 amino acids. Germline trimming cut 11 bases from V and 5 bases from J; bases unmatched to any gene: 8. The germline V gene encodes CDR1 SNHLY and CDR2 FYNNEI. CDR3 amino acids: CAGGVTGDQPQHF. The CDR3 nucleotides are TGTGCCGGGGGGGTGACAGGGGATCAGCCCCAGCATTTT.

Concerning this clone itself: The sample contains more than one DNA sequence encoding this CDR3. The gene calls are TRBV7-2 and TRBJ2-7, with D possibly matching TRBD1 (5 bases). The V end lost 5 bases, the J end lost 2 bases, and 13 bases lay between the germline ends. The CDR3 is made up of 14 amino acids. From germline, CDR1 is SGHTA and CDR2 FQGNSA. In DNA, the CDR3 is TGTGCCAGCAGCGCCCCAGACAGTCCCTACGAGCAGTACTTC. It yields the protein CASSAPDSPYEQYF.

The chain carries TRBV7-2 and TRBJ2-7; 10 bases agree with TRBD2. Looked up from germline, CDR1 is SGHTA and CDR2 is FQGNSA. V was pared by 7 bases and J by 4 bases, with 16 bases of the junction left unmatched. CDR3 size: 17 residues. CDR3: CASTQHQASGSAYEQYF. DNA for the CDR3: TGTGCCAGCACCCAGCACCAGGCTAGCGGGAGTGCTTACGAGCAGTACTTC.

The chain links TRBV7-6 to TRBJ2-7; 14 positions agree with TRBD2. CDR3 length equals 16 residues. V shed 5 bases, J shed 3 bases, and the junction held 6 bases outside the gene matches. Germline loops: CDR1 SGHVS, CDR2 FNYEAQ. The DNA of the CDR3 is TGTGCCAGCAGCCGACAAGGGACTAGCGGGAGCTACGAGCAGTACTTC. It encodes CASSRQGTSGSYEQYF.

V and J are TRBV9 and TRBJ2-7; 7 positions agree with TRBD2. CDR1 and CDR2 (germline): SGDLS, YYNGEE. The CDR3 has 15 amino acids. V shed 0 bases and J 4 bases; nucleotides not matched to a gene: 7. CDR3 in DNA: TGTGCCAGCAGCGTAGATGCTAGCGGACTGTACGAGCAGTACTTC. Its translation: CASSVDASGLYEQYF.

V gene TRBV18 combines with J gene TRBJ1-3; 7 positions agree with TRBD1. Germline V gene data show CDR1 as KGHSH and CDR2 as LQKENI. V trimming: 3 bases; J trimming: 8 bases; junction bases outside the gene matches: 10. The CDR3 contains 15 residues. This chain's CDR3 is CASSPKNGQEDTIYF. The CDR3 nucleotides are TGTGCCAGCTCACCGAAAAACGGACAGGAGGACACCATATATTTT.

V usage is TRBV7-8 and J usage is TRBJ2-7; 9 bases align to TRBD1. J was trimmed by 5 bases and V by 3 bases; bases with no gene match: 8. This CDR3 has 15 amino acids. Germline CDR1 and CDR2: SGHVS and FQNEAQ. The CDR3 sequence: CASSFKQGAGDEQYF. The CDR3, as DNA: TGTGCCAGCAGCTTCAAACAGGGGGCAGGGGACGAGCAGTACTTC.

The chain employs TRBV24-1 and TRBJ2-1, with 7 bases lining up with TRBD2. The CDR3 is 15 residues long. Germline lookup yields CDR1 KGHDR and CDR2 SFDVKD. V lost 5 bases, J lost 0 bases, and 3 bases stayed unmatched. Here the CDR3 reads CATSASGGSYNEQFF. The CDR3 DNA reads as TGTGCCACCAGTGCTAGCGGAGGCTCCTACAATGAGCAGTTCTTC.